Following are 9 T cell receptor beta chains from one sample sequenced in a study of T cells in Graves' hyperthyroidism and ophthalmopathy. Researchers took RNA transcripts and amplified the TCR beta CDR3 regions from them. Primed by the HTBI set, a first-round RT-PCR was run on the TCR CDR3. One entry per CDR3 protein results from TCRdb running MiXCR on the multiplex PCR reads. Of some 550,000 distinct CDR3 sequences listed, 16% were seen once; the top ten hold around 3.5%. Sequencing was performed on blood. These receptor sequences come from a woman in her 40s with Graves' ophthalmopathy.

This sequence joins TRBV12-3 or TRBV12-4 and TRBJ2-6; D is uncertain. Deletions cut 4 bases from V and 1 base from J, with 11 bases between. This CDR3 is built from 16 residues. The CDR3 sequence: CASSSWGSSGANVLTF. CDR3 sequence (DNA): TGTGCCAGCAGTTCGTGGGGATCTTCTGGGGCCAACGTCCTGACTTTC.

This clonotype was seen only a few times. The chain uses TRBV6-6 and TRBJ2-2; D gene unclear. V gave up 2 bases and J gave up 6 bases, with 10 bases separating them. CDR3 size: 14 residues. CDR1 MNHNY and CDR2 SVGAGI come from the germline V gene (reference sequence). In DNA form, the CDR3 reads TGTGCCAGCAGTTACGAAAGTTGGTCCGGGGAGCTGTTTTTT. Translating it yields CASSYESWSGELFF.

The chain employs TRBV2 and TRBJ2-5; D remains unclear. Trimming stripped 2 bases from V and 2 bases from J, with 12 bases between. The CDR3 totals 15 residues. CDR1 is SNHLY and CDR2 is FYNNEI in the germline V gene. As DNA, the CDR3 is TGTGCCAGCAGTGAATTTCGGAACTTACAAGAGACCCAGTACTTC. Protein product: CASSEFRNLQETQYF.

This clonotype was observed a few times. The rearrangement links TRBV3-1 to TRBJ1-2, with 8 nucleotides matching TRBD1. Germline V CDR1 and CDR2: LGHDT, YNNKEL (reference sequence). V lost 10 bases and J lost 5; bases outside the gene matches: 9. This CDR3 contains 13 residues. The CDR3 nucleotides read TGTGCCACCTGGGGGCAGGGGGCATATGGCTACACCTTC. Its translation: CATWGQGAYGYTF. Looking up the rest from reference TRBV3-1 and TRBJ1-2 gives the full variable domain: DTAVSQTPKYLVTQMGNDKSIKCEQNLGHDTMYWYKQDSKKFLKIMFSYNNKELIINETVPNRFSPKSPDKAHLNLHINSLELGDSAVYFCATWGQGAYGYTFGSGTRLTVV.

This clonotype occurred a few times. J is TRBJ1-2 and V is TRBV4-1, with D possibly being TRBD1 (6 bases). CDR3 length: 14 residues. Germline assignment: CDR1 MGHRA and CDR2 YSYEKL. V was clipped by 1 base and J by 3 bases, with 9 bases between them. CDR3 bases: TGCGCCAGCAGCCAAGCAGGGGTTTACTATGGCTACACCTTC. It specifies CASSQAGVYYGYTF.

J is TRBJ2-2 and V is TRBV27, with D unresolved. V lost 6 bases and J 0 bases, leaving 8 bases between the germline ends. This CDR3 region has 14 residues. Germline CDR1 MNHEY, CDR2 SMNVEV (reference sequence). CDR3 DNA: TGTGCCAGCAGCGCCTACTCGAACACCGGGGAGCTGTTTTTT. Its translation is CASSAYSNTGELFF.

This clonotype was observed at least ten times. The chain couples TRBV2 to TRBJ2-1, with 12 bases aligning to TRBD2. Unmatched junction bases numbered 9, after V lost 4 bases and J lost 11 bases. The CDR3 has 15 residues. Germline V gene sequence: CDR1 SNHLY, CDR2 FYNNEI. CDR3 sequence reads: CASSGRLAGVMQQFF. DNA of the CDR3: TGTGCCAGCAGTGGAAGACTAGCGGGAGTAATGCAGCAGTTCTTC.

There are many counts of this clonotype. The chain employs TRBV11-2 and TRBJ2-5, with D perhaps TRBD2 (5 bases). V lost 5 bases to trimming and J lost 2 bases, with 18 bases between them. The length of the CDR3 is 16 residues. Germline loops: CDR1 SGHAT, CDR2 FQNNGV. The CDR3 region is CASSPGGGRQQETQYF. CDR3 DNA: TGTGCCAGCAGCCCAGGTGGAGGACGGCAGCAAGAGACCCAGTACTTC.

The rearrangement links TRBV7-9 to TRBJ1-1; a weak D match, TRBD1 (6 bases). The CDR3 covers 17 residues. Trimming cost V 5 bases and J 0 bases, with 19 bases left between them. CDR1 is SEHNR and CDR2 is FQNEAQ in the germline V gene (reference sequence). CDR3 coding DNA: TGTGCCAGCAGCCCTAGACCTGGACAGTACATGAACACTGAAGCTTTCTTT. Translated: CASSPRPGQYMNTEAFF.